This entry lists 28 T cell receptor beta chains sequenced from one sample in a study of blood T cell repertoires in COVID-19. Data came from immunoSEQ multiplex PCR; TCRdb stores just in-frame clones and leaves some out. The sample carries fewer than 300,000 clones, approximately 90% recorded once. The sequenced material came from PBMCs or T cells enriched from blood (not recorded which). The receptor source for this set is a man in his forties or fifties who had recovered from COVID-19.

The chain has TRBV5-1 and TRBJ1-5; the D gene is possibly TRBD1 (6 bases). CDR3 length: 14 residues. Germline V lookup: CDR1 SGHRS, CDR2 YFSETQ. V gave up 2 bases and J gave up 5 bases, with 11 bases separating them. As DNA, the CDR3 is TGCGCCAGCAGCTTCAGGGGCAGGGATCAGCCCCAGCATTTT. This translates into CASSFRGRDQPQHF.

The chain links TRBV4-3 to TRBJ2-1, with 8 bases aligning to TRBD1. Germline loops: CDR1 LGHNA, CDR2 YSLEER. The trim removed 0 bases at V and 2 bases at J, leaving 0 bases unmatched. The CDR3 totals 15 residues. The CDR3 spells CASSQDRGPYNEQFF. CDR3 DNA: TGCGCCAGCAGCCAAGACAGGGGGCCCTACAATGAGCAGTTCTTC.

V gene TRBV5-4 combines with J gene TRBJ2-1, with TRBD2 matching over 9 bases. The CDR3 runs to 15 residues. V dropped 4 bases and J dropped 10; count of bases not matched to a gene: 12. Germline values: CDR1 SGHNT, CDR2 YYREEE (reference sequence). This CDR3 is CASSGGLASIGEQFF. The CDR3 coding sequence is TGTGCCAGCAGCGGTGGACTAGCGAGCATAGGGGAGCAGTTCTTC.

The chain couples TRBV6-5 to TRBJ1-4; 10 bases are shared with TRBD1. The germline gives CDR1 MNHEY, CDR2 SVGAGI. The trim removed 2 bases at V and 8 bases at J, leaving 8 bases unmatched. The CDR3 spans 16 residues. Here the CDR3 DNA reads TGTGCCAGCAGTTACAAGGGACAGGGGCTTGGGGAAAAACTGTTTTTT. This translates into CASSYKGQGLGEKLFF.

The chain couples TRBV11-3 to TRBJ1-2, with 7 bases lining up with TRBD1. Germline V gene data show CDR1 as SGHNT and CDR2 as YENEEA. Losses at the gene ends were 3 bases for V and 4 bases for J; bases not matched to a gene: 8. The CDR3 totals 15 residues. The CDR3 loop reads CASSLTGTLGYGYTF. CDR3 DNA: TGTGCCAGCAGCTTGACAGGGACTCTTGGCTATGGCTACACCTTC.

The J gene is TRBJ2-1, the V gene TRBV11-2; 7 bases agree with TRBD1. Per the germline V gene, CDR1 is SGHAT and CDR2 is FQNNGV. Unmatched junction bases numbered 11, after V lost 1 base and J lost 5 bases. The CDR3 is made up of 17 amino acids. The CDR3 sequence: CASSLVPTGPLNNEQFF. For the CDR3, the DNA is TGTGCCAGCAGCTTAGTTCCGACAGGGCCCCTGAACAATGAGCAGTTCTTC.

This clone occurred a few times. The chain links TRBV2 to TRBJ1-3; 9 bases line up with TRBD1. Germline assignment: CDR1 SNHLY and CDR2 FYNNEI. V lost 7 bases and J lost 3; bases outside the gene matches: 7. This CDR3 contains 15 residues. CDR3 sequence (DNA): TGTGCCAGCAACGACCCGACAGGGGGTGGAAACACCATATATTTT. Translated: CASNDPTGGGNTIYF.

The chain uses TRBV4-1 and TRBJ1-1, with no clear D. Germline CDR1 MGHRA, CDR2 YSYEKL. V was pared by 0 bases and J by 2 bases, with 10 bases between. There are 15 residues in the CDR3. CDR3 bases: TGCGCCAGCAGCCAAGAGATGGCAGATAACACTGAAGCTTTCTTT. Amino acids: CASSQEMADNTEAFF.

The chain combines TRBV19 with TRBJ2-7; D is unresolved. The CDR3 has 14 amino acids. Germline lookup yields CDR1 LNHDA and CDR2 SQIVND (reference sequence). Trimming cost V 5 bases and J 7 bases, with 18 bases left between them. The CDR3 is CASSPSPPFGEQYF. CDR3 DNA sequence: TGTGCCAGTAGTCCGTCCCCCCCCTTCGGGGAGCAGTACTTC.

The CDR3 loop is CASSLLRDRVNQPQHF. In nucleotides, the CDR3 is TGCGCCAGCAGCTTGTTAAGGGACAGGGTCAATCAGCCCCAGCATTTT. J is TRBJ1-5 and V is TRBV5-1, with 9 bases that match TRBD1. Germline V gives CDR1 SGHRS, CDR2 YFSETQ. The CDR3 consists of 16 residues. After removal of 1 base from V and 3 bases from J, the junction contained 5 bases not matched to a gene.

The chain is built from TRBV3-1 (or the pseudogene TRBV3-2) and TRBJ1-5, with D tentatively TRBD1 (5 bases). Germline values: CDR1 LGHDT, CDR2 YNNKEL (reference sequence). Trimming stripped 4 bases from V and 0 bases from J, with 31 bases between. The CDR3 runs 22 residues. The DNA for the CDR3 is TGTGCCAGCAGCCCCGGGAGATCCCGGTCGGGACCCGACATTTATAGCAATCAGCCCCAGCATTTT. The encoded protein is CASSPGRSRSGPDIYSNQPQHF.

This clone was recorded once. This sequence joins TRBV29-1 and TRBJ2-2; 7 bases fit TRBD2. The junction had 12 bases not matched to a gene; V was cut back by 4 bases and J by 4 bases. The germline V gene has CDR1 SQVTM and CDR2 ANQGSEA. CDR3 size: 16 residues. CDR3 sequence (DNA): TGCAGCGTTGGCCTCGGCGGGAGTCGTGGCACCGGGGAGCTGTTTTTT. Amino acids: CSVGLGGSRGTGELFF.

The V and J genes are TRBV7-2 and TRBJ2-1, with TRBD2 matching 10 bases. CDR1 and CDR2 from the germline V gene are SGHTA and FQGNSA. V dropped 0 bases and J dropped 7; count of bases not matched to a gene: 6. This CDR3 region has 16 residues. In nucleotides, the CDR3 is TGTGCCAGCAGCTTAGCCCCTAGCGGGAGTAGGAATGAGCAGTTCTTC. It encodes CASSLAPSGSRNEQFF.

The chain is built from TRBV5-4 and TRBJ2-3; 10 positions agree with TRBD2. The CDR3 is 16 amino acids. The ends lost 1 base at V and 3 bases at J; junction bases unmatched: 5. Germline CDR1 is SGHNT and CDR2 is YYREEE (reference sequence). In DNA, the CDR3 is TGTGCCAGCAGCTTGAAGGGACTAGCGTCGACAGATACGCAGTATTTT. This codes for CASSLKGLASTDTQYF.

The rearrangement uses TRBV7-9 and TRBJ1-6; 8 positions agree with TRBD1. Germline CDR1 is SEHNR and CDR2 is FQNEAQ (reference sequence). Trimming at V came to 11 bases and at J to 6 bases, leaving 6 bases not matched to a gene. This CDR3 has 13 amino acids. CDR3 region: CAGRDRFNSPLHF. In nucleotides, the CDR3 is TGTGCCGGACGGGACAGGTTTAATTCACCCCTCCACTTT.

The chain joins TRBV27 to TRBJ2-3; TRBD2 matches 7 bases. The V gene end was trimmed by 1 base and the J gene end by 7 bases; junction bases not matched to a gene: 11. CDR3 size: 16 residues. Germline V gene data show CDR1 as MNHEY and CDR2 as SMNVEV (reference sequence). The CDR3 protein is CASSLLLSGVGYTQYF. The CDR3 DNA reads TGTGCCAGCAGTTTATTACTGAGCGGGGTGGGGTATACGCAGTATTTT.

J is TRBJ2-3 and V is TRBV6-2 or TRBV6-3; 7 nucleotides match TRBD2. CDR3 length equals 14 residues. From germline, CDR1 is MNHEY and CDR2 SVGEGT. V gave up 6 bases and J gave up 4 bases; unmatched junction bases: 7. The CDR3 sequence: CASSSGLDPDTQYF. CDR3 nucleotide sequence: TGTGCCAGCAGCTCCGGACTAGACCCAGATACGCAGTATTTT.

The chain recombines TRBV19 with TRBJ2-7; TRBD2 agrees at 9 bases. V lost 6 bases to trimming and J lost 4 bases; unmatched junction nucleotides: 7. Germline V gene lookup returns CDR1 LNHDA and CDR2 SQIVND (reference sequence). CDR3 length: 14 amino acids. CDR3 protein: CASRAGGARYEQYF. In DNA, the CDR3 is TGTGCCAGTAGAGCGGGGGGCGCAAGGTACGAGCAGTACTTC.

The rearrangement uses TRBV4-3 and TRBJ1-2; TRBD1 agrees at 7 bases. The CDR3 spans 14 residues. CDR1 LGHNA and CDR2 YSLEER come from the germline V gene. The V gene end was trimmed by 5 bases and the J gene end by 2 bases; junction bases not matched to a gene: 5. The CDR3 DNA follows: TGCGCCAGCAGCACCGGGACAGTGAACTATGGCTACACCTTC. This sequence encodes CASSTGTVNYGYTF.

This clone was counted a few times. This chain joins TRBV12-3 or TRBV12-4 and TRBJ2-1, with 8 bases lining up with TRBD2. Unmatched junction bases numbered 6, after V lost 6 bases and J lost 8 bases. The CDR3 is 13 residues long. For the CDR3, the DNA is TGTGCCAGCAGGGGGGGACTAGTCCATGAGCAGTTCTTC. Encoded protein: CASRGGLVHEQFF.

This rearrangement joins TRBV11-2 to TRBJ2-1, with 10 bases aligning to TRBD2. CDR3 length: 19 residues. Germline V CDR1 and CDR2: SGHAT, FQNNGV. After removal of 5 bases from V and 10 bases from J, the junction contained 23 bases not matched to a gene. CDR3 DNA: TGTGCCAGCAGCCCCAGGAGTGTTCTAGCGGGAGAACGTGATAGGGAGCAGTTCTTC. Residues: CASSPRSVLAGERDREQFF.

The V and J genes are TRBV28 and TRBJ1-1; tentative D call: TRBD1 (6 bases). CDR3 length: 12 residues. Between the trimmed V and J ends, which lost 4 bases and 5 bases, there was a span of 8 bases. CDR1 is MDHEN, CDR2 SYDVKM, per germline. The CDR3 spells CASSSGVTEAFF. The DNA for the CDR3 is TGTGCCAGCAGTTCAGGGGTTACTGAAGCTTTCTTT.

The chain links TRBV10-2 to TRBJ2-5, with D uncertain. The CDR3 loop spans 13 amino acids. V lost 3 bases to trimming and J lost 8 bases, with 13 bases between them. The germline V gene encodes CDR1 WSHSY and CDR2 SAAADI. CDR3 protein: CASSDAGRPTQYF. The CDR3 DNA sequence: TGCGCCAGCAGTGATGCAGGTCGGCCCACCCAGTACTTC.

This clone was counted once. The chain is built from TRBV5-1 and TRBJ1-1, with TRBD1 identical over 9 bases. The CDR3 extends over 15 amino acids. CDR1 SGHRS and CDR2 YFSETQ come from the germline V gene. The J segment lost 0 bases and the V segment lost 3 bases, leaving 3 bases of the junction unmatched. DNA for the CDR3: TGCGCCAGCAGCTGGGACAGGGCCATGAACACTGAAGCTTTCTTT. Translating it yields CASSWDRAMNTEAFF.

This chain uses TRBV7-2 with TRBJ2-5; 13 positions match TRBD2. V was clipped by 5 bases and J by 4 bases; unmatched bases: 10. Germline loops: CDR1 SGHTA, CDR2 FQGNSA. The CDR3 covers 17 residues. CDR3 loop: CASSTHGLAGVRETQYF. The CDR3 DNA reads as TGTGCCAGCAGCACACATGGACTAGCGGGAGTCCGAGAGACCCAGTACTTC.

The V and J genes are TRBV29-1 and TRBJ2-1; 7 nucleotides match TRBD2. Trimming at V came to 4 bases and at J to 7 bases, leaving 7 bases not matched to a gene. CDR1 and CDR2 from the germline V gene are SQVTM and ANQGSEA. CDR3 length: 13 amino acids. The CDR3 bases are TGCAGCGTTGTGACGGGAGGTCGAAATGAGCAGTTCTTC. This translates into CSVVTGGRNEQFF.

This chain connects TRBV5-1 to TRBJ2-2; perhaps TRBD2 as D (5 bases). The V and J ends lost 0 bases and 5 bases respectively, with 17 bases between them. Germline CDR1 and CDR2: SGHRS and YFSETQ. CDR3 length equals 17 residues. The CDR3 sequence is CASSLALAGSGTGELFF. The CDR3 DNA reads TGCGCCAGCAGCTTGGCCTTGGCGGGTTCTGGGACCGGGGAGCTGTTTTTT.

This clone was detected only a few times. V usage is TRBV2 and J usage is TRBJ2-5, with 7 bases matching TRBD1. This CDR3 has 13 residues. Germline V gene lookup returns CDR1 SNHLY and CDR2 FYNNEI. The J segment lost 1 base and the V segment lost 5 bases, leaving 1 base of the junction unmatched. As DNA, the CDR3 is TGTGCCAGCAGTAGGGACAGCCAAGAGACCCAGTACTTC. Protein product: CASSRDSQETQYF. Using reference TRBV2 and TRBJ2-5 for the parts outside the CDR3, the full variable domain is EPEVTQTPSHQVTQMGQEVILRCVPISNHLYFYWYRQILGQKVEFLVSFYNNEISEKSEIFDDQFSVERPDGSNFTLKIRSTKLEDSAMYFCASSRDSQETQYFGPGTRLLVL.